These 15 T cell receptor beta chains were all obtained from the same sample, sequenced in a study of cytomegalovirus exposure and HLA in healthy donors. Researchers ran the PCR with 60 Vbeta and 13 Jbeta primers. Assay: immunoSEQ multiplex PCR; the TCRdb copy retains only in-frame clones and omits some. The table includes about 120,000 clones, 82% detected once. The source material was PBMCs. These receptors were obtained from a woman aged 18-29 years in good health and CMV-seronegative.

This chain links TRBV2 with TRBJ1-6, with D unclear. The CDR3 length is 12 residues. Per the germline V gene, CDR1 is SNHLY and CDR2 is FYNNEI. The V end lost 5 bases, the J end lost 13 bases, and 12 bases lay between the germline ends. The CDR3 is CASSPSAGPLHF. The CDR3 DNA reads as TGTGCCAGCAGTCCATCGGCGGGCCCCCTCCACTTT.

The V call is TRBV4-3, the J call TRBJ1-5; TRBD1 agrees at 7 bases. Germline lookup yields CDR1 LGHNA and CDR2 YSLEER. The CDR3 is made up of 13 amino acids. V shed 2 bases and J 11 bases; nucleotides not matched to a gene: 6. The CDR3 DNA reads TGCGCCAGCAGCCAAAGACAGGGTAGGGCCCAGCATTTT. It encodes CASSQRQGRAQHF.

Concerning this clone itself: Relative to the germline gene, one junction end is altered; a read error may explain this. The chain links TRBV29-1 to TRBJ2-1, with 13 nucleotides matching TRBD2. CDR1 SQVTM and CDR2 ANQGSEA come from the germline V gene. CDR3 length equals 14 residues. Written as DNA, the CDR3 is TGCAGCGTAGGACTAGCGGGAGTGGGTGGGGAGCCGTTCTTC. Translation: CSVGLAGVGGEPFF.

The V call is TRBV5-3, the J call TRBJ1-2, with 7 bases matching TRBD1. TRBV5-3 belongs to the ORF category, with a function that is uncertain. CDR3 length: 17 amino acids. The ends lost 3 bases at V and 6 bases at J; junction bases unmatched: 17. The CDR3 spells CARSCAYPGQPVHGYTF. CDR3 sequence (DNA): TGTGCCAGAAGCTGCGCGTACCCGGGACAGCCGGTCCATGGCTACACCTTC.

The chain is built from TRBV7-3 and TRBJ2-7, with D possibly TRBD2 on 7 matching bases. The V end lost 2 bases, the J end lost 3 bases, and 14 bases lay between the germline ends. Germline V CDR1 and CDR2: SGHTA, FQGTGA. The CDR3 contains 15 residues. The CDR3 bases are TGTGCCAGCAGCTTATATCCGGGGGGCAACTACGAGCAGTACTTC. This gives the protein CASSLYPGGNYEQYF.

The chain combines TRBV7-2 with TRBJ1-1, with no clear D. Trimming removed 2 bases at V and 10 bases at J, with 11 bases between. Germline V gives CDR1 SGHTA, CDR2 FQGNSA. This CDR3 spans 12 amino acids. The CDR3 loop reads CASSLMTARAFF. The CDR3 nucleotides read TGTGCCAGCAGCTTAATGACTGCGAGAGCTTTCTTT.

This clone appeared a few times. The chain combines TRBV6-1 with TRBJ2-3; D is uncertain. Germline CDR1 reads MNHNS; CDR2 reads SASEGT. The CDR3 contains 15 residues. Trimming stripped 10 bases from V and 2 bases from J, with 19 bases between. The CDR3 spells CATVIVDSNTDTQYF. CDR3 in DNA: TGTGCCACTGTTATAGTAGACTCCAACACAGATACGCAGTATTTT.

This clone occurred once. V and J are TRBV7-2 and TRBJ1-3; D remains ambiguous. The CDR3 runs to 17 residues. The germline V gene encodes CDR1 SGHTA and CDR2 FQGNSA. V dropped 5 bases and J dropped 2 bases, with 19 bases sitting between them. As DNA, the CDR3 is TGTGCCAGCAGCATCAGTGCGGTCCCGGAGCCTGGAAACACCATATATTTT. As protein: CASSISAVPEPGNTIYF. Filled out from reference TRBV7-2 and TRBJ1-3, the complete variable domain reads GAGVSQSPSNKVTEKGKDVELRCDPISGHTALYWYRQSLGQGLEFLIYFQGNSAPDKSGLPSDRFSAERTGGSVSTLTIQRTQQEDSAVYLCASSISAVPEPGNTIYFGEGSWLTVV.

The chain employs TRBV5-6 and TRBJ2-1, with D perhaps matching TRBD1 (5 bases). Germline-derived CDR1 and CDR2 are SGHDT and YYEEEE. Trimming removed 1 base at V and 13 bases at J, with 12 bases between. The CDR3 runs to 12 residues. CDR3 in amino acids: CASSLSVQGQFF. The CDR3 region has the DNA TGTGCCAGCAGCTTGTCAGTCCAGGGCCAGTTCTTC. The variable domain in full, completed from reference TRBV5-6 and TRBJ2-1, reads DAGVTQSPTHLIKTRGQQVTLRCSPKSGHDTVSWYQQALGQGPQFIFQYYEEEERQRGNFPDRFSGHQFPNYSSELNVNALLLGDSALYLCASSLSVQGQFFGPGTRLTVL.

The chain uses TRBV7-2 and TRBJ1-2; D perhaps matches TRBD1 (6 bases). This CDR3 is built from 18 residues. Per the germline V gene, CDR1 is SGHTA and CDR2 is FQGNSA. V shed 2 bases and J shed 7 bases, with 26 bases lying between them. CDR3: CASSLLYRDMWSGGGYTF. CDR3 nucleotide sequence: TGTGCCAGCAGCTTACTTTACCGGGACATGTGGTCGGGTGGTGGCTACACCTTC.

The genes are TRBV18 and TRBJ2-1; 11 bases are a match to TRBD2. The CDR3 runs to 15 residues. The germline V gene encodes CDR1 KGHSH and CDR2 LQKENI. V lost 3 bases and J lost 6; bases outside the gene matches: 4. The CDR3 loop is CASSPGTSGTNEQFF. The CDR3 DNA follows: TGTGCCAGCTCACCCGGGACTAGCGGTACCAATGAGCAGTTCTTC.

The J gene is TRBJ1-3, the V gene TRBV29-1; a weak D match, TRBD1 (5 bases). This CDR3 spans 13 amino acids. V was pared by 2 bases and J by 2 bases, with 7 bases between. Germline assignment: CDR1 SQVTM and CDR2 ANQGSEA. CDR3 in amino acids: CSVEQGAGNTIYF. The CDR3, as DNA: TGCAGCGTTGAACAAGGGGCTGGAAACACCATATATTTT.

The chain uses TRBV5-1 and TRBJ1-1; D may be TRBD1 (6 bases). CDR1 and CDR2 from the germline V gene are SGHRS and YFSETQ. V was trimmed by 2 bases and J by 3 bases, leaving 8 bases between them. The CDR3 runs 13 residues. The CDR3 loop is CASSFTGYTEAFF. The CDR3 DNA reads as TGCGCCAGCAGCTTTACAGGGTACACTGAAGCTTTCTTT.

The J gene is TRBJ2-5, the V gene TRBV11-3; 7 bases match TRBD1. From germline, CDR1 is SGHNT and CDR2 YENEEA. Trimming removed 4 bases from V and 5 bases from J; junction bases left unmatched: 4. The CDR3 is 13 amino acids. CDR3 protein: CASSSDRVETQYF. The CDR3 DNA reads TGTGCCAGCAGCTCAGACAGGGTCGAGACCCAGTACTTC. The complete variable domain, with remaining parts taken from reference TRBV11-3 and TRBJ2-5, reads EAGVVQSPRYKIIEKKQPVAFWCNPISGHNTLYWYLQNLGQGPELLIRYENEEAVDDSQLPKDRFSAERLKGVDSTLKIQPAELGDSAVYLCASSSDRVETQYFGPGTRLLVL.

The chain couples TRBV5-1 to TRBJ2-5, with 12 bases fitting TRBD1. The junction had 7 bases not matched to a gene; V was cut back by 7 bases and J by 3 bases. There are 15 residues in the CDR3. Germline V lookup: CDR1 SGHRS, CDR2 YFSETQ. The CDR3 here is CASGTGGKVKETQYF. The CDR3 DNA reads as TGCGCCAGCGGGACAGGGGGCAAAGTGAAAGAGACCCAGTACTTC.